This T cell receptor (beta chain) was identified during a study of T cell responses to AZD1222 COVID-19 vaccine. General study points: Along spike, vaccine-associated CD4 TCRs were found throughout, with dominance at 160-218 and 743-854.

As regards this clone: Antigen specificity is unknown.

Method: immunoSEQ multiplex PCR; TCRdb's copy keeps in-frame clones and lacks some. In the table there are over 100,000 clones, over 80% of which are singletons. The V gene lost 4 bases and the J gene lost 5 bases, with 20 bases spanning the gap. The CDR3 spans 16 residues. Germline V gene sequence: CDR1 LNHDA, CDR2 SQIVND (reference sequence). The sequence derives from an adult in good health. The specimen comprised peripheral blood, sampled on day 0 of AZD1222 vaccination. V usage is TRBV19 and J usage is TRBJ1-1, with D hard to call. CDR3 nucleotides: TGTGCCAGTAGTACCCCCGGGCGTTCGGAGGGTACTGAAGCTTTCTTT. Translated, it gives CASSTPGRSEGTEAFF.